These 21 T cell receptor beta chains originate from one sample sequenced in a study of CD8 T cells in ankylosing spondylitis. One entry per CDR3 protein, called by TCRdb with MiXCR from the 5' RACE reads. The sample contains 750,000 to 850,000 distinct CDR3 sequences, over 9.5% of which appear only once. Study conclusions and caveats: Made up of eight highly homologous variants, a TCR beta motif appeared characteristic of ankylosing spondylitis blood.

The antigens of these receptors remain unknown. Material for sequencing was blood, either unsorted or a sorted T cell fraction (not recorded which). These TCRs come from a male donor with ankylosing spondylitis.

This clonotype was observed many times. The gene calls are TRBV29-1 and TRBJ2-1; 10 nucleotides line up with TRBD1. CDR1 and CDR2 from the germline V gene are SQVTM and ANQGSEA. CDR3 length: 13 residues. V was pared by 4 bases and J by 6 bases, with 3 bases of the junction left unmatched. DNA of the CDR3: TGCAGCGTTGCCTGGGACAGGGGCAATGAGCAGTTCTTC. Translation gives CSVAWDRGNEQFF.

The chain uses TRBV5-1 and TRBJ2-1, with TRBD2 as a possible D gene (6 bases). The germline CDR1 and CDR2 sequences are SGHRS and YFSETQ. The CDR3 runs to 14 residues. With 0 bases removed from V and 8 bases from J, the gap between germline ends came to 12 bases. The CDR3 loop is CASSLGEVVDEQFF. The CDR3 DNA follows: TGCGCCAGCAGCTTGGGGGAGGTGGTCGATGAGCAGTTCTTC.

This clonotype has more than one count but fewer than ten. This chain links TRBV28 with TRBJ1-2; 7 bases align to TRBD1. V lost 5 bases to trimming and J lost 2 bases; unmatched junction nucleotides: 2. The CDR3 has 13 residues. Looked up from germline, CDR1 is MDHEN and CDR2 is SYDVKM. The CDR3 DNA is TGTGCCAGCAGTCAACAGGGGAACTATGGCTACACCTTC. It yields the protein CASSQQGNYGYTF.

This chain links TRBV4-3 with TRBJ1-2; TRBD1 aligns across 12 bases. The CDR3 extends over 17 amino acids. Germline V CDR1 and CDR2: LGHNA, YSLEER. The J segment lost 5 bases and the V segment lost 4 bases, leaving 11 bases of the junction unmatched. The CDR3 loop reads CASSLGTGGLGIYGYTF. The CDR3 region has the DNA TGCGCCAGCAGCCTCGGGACAGGGGGCCTTGGGATTTATGGCTACACCTTC.

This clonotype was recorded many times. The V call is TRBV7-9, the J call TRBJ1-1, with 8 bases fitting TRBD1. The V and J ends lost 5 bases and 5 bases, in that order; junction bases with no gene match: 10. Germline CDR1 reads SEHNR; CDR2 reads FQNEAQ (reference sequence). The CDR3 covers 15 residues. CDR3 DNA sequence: TGTGCCAGCAGCCCTCGACAGGGGATAGGGACTGAAGCTTTCTTT. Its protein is CASSPRQGIGTEAFF.

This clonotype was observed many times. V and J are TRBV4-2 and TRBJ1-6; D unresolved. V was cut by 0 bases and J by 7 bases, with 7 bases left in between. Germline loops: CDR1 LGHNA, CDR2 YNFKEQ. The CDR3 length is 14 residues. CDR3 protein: CASSQDLGNSPLHF. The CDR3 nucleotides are TGTGCCAGCAGCCAAGATCTCGGGAATTCACCCCTCCACTTT.

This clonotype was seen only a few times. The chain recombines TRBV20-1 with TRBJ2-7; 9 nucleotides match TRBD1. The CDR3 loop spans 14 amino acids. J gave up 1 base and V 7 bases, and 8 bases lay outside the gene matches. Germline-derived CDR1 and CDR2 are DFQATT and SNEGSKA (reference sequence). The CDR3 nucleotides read TGCAGTGGAGAGCGGACAGGGGTATCCTACGAGCAGTACTTC. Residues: CSGERTGVSYEQYF.

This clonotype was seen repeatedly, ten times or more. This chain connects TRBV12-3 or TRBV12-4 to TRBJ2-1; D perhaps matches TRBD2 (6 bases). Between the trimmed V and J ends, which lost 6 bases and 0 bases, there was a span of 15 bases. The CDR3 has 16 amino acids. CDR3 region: CASRYSGLGSYNEQFF. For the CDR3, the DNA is TGTGCCAGCAGATATAGCGGACTGGGCTCCTACAATGAGCAGTTCTTC.

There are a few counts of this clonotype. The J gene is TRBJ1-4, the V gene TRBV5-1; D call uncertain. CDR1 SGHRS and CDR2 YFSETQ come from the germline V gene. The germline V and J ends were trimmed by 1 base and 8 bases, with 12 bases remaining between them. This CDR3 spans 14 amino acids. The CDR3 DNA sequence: TGCGCCAGCAGCTTGAGTACGGGATTCGAAAAACTGTTTTTT. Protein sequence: CASSLSTGFEKLFF.

The DNA of the CDR3 is TGCAGTGCTAGAGATCCAAGGATCCCTAATTCACCCCTCCACTTT. This sequence encodes CSARDPRIPNSPLHF. The chain employs TRBV20-1 and TRBJ1-6; D is ambiguous. This CDR3 is built from 15 residues. Germline V gene data show CDR1 as DFQATT and CDR2 as SNEGSKA (reference sequence). V gave up 0 bases and J gave up 6 bases, with 12 bases separating them.

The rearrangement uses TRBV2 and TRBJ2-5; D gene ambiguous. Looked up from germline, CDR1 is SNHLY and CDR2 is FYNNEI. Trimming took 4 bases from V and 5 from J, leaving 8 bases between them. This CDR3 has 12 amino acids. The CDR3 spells CASSVFSETQYF. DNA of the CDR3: TGTGCCAGCAGTGTATTCTCCGAGACCCAGTACTTC.

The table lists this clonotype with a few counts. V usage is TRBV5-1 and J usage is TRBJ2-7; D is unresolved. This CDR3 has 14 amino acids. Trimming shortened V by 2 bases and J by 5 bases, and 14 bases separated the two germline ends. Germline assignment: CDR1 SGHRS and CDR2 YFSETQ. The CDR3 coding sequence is TGCGCCAGCAGCTTCGCTGGGCACCGGGACGAGCAGTACTTC. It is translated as CASSFAGHRDEQYF.

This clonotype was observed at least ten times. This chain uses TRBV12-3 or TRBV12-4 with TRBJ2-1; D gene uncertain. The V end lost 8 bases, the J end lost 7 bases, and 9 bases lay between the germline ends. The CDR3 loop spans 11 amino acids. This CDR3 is CASGGTNEQFF. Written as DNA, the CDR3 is TGTGCCAGCGGCGGAACTAATGAGCAGTTCTTC.

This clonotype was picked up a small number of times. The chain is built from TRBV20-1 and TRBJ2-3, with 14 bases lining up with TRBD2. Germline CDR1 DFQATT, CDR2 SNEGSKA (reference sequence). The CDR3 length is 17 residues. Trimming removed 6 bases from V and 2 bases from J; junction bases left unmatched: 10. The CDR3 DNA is TGCAGTGCAGACCCAGGGACTAGCGGGGGAAACACAGATACGCAGTATTTT. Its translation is CSADPGTSGGNTDTQYF.

The CDR3 region has the DNA TGCAGTGCTAGAGGTCCCTCGCGGGGGAGCGGGGCCCAGTACTTC. Protein product: CSARGPSRGSGAQYF. The chain carries TRBV20-1 and TRBJ2-5; the match to TRBD2 covers 7 bases. The CDR3 is 15 amino acids. Germline lookup yields CDR1 DFQATT and CDR2 SNEGSKA (reference sequence). Trimming cost V 1 base and J 9 bases; bases outside gene matches: 14.

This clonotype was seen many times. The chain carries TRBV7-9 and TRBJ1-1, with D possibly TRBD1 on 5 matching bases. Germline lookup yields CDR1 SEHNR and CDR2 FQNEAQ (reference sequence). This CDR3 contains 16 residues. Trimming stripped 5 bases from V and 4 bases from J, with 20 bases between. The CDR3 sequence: CASSPGGEGFGTEAFF. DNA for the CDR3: TGTGCCAGCAGCCCCGGGGGGGAGGGCTTCGGCACTGAAGCTTTCTTT.

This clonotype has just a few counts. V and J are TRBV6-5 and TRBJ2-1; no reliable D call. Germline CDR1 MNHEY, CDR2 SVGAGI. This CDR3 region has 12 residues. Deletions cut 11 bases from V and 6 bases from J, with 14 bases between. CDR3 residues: CASGQWFNEQFF. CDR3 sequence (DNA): TGTGCCTCTGGGCAGTGGTTCAATGAGCAGTTCTTC.

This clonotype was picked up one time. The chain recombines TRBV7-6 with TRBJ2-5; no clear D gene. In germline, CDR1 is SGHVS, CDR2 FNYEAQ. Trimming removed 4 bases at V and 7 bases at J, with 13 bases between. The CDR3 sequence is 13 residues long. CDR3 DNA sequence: TGTGCCAGCAGCTCGCAGCCACTGCGGACCCAGTACTTC. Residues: CASSSQPLRTQYF.

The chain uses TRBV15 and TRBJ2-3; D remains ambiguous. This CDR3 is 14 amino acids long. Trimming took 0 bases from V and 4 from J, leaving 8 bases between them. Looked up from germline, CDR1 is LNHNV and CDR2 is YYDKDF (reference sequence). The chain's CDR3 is CATSRERQSDTQYF. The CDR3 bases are TGTGCCACCAGCAGAGAAAGGCAGTCAGATACGCAGTATTTT.

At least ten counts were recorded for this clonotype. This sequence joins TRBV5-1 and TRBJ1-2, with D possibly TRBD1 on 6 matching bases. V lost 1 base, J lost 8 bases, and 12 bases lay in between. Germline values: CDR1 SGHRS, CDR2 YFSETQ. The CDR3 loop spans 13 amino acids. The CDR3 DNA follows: TGCGCCAGCAGCTTGAACAGGGATGAAGGCTACACCTTC. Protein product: CASSLNRDEGYTF.

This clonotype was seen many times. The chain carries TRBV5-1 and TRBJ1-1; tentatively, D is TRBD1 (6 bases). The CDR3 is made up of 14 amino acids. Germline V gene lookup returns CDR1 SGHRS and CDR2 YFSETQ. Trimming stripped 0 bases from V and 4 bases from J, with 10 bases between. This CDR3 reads CASSLDRAGTEAFF. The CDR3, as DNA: TGCGCCAGCAGCTTGGACAGGGCGGGCACTGAAGCTTTCTTT.